Listed here are 14 T cell receptor beta chains from one sample, sequenced in a study of PD-1 blockade in classical Hodgkin lymphoma. Time point given: cycle 4 day 1 (C4D1), after 6 weeks of nivolumab. Relapse was seen in all patients after autologous stem cell transplantation, and brentuximab vedotin exposure was variable. Magnetic negative selection served to purify CD4+ T cells out of PBMCs that had been thawed. Clones were sequenced by immunoSEQ multiplex PCR, and TCRdb holds only the in-frame ones, with some missing. The sample records 34,000 or so clones, 92% being singletons. The sample here was CD4+ T cells from blood, taken before the fourth cycle of nivolumab. The receptor source for this set is a human donor with classical Hodgkin lymphoma.

The genes are TRBV19 and TRBJ1-5; TRBD1 agrees at 9 bases. J gave up 5 bases and V 8 bases, and 10 bases lay outside the gene matches. Germline V gene data show CDR1 as LNHDA and CDR2 as SQIVND (reference sequence). The length of the CDR3 is 15 residues. The CDR3 DNA is TGTGCCAGTGGCATCCGGGACAGGGAATATCAGCCCCAGCATTTT. Protein: CASGIRDREYQPQHF.

This rearrangement joins TRBV27 to TRBJ1-4; no definite D call. The V gene lost 5 bases and the J gene lost 0 bases, with 13 bases spanning the gap. The germline V gene has CDR1 MNHEY and CDR2 SMNVEV (reference sequence). This CDR3 comprises 16 residues. The CDR3 sequence: CASSHRPSPTNEKLFF. CDR3 nucleotides: TGTGCCAGCAGTCATCGGCCATCCCCAACTAATGAAAAACTGTTTTTT.

J is TRBJ2-5 and V is TRBV11-3, with a weak D call TRBD2 (6 bases). With 5 bases removed from V and 1 base from J, the gap between germline ends came to 17 bases. In germline, CDR1 is SGHNT, CDR2 YENEEA. The CDR3 consists of 16 residues. The CDR3 loop is CASSLHSGGTQETQYF. The CDR3 DNA reads TGTGCCAGCAGCCTACACTCGGGCGGGACCCAAGAGACCCAGTACTTC.

The rearrangement links TRBV19 to TRBJ1-2; D gene unclear. Germline V gives CDR1 LNHDA, CDR2 SQIVND (reference sequence). This CDR3 has 16 residues. V was shortened by 3 bases and J by 0 bases, with 14 bases between the two germline ends. CDR3 nucleotide sequence: TGTGCCAGTAGTATTAAGGCGGGGTTATCTAACTATGGCTACACCTTC. Its translation: CASSIKAGLSNYGYTF.

The chain joins TRBV9 to TRBJ2-2, with 7 bases fitting TRBD2. Germline CDR1 reads SGDLS; CDR2 reads YYNGEE. Trimming took 8 bases from V and 2 from J; bases not matched to a gene: 6. The CDR3 totals 14 residues. CDR3 coding DNA: TGTGCCAGTGGAGGGACTATCAACACCGGGGAGCTGTTTTTT. Its translation: CASGGTINTGELFF.

This clone was observed a single time. This chain connects TRBV5-1 to TRBJ2-7; D uncertain. Trimming shortened V by 7 bases and J by 1 base, and 9 bases separated the two germline ends. This CDR3 contains 12 residues. Looked up from germline, CDR1 is SGHRS and CDR2 is YFSETQ. The CDR3 DNA reads TGCGCCAGCGGAAAGGGATCCTACGAGCAGTACTTC. It codes for CASGKGSYEQYF.

The genes are TRBV10-2 and TRBJ1-4; D is undetermined. V gave up 5 bases and J gave up 7 bases, with 8 bases separating them. This CDR3 is built from 12 residues. Germline lookup yields CDR1 WSHSY and CDR2 SAAADI. The CDR3, as DNA: TGCGCCAGCAGTACTAGAAGTGAAAAACTGTTTTTT. Protein sequence: CASSTRSEKLFF.

The chain carries TRBV19 and TRBJ1-4; a weak D match, TRBD1 (5 bases). CDR1 is LNHDA and CDR2 is SQIVND in the germline V gene (reference sequence). V dropped 7 bases and J dropped 2 bases, with 8 bases sitting between them. The CDR3 length is 13 residues. DNA for the CDR3: TGTGCCAGTAAAAGACAGACTAATGAAAAACTGTTTTTT. This codes for CASKRQTNEKLFF.

The chain combines TRBV19 with TRBJ2-7; D gene unclear. CDR1 and CDR2 from the germline V gene are LNHDA and SQIVND (reference sequence). The CDR3 loop spans 14 amino acids. V shed 3 bases and J shed 5 bases, with 14 bases lying between them. CDR3 loop: CASSMALPSDEQYF. For the CDR3, the DNA is TGTGCCAGTAGTATGGCTCTTCCAAGCGACGAGCAGTACTTC.

The gene calls are TRBV6-5 and TRBJ2-7; possibly TRBD1 for D (6 bases). Germline CDR1 is MNHEY and CDR2 is SVGAGI. Trimming stripped 5 bases from V and 1 base from J, with 9 bases between. The CDR3 is 13 residues long. The CDR3 spells CASSRQVSYEQYF. The CDR3 nucleotides are TGTGCCAGCAGTAGACAGGTTTCCTACGAGCAGTACTTC.

V and J are TRBV2 and TRBJ2-3; maybe TRBD2 (5 bases). This CDR3 is built from 12 residues. Trimming cost V 2 bases and J 9 bases, with 9 bases left between them. From germline, CDR1 is SNHLY and CDR2 FYNNEI. The CDR3 protein is CASSERLATQYF. CDR3 coding DNA: TGTGCCAGCAGTGAACGGCTAGCAACGCAGTATTTT.

V is TRBV28 and J is TRBJ1-4; 10 bases align to TRBD1. Germline V gives CDR1 MDHEN, CDR2 SYDVKM. Trimming cost V 10 bases and J 8 bases; bases outside gene matches: 13. CDR3 length: 15 amino acids. The CDR3 region has the DNA TGTGCCACGGGGGACCCGGGACAGGGGTGGGAAAAACTGTTTTTT. Amino acids: CATGDPGQGWEKLFF.

This rearrangement joins TRBV25-1 to TRBJ2-3, with D tentatively TRBD2 (6 bases). Germline V gene lookup returns CDR1 MGHDK and CDR2 SYGVNS. The CDR3 length is 14 residues. Trimming shortened V by 3 bases and J by 0 bases, and 7 bases separated the two germline ends. CDR3 region: CASSEGLSTDTQYF. The CDR3 DNA sequence: TGTGCCAGCAGTGAGGGACTGAGCACAGATACGCAGTATTTT.

V gene TRBV2 combines with J gene TRBJ2-7, with TRBD1 as a possible D gene (5 bases). CDR1 and CDR2 (germline): SNHLY, FYNNEI. The CDR3 loop spans 15 amino acids. V shed 8 bases and J shed 5 bases, with 22 bases lying between them. In DNA form, the CDR3 reads TGTGCCAGCGAGGCTGGGGCGATTGAGTTCCACGAGCAGTACTTC. This gives the protein CASEAGAIEFHEQYF.